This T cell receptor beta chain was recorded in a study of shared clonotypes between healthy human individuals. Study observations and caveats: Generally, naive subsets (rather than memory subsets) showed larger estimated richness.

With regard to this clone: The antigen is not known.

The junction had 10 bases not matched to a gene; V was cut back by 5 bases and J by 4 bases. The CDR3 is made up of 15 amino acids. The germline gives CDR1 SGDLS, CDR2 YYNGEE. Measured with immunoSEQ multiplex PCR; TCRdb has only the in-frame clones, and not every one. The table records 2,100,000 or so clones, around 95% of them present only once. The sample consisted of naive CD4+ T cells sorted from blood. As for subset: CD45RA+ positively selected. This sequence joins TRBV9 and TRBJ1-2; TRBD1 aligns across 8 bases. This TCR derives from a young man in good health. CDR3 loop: CASSLTGDSLYGYTF. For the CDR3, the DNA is TGTGCCAGCAGTTTGACAGGGGATAGCCTCTATGGCTACACCTTC.